This TCR beta chain was captured by sequencing in a study of cytomegalovirus exposure and HLA in healthy donors. Study-level points and caveats: It was reported that the classifier diagnosed cytomegalovirus status with high specificity and sensitivity in both the original and validation cohorts. A later analysis showed that HLA-associated TCR beta chains had undergone more clonal expansion than equally common others. Association of a missense DCLRE1C variant with TCR beta V- and J-gene trimming was reported in a later analysis. The study had only CMV serostatus as immune exposure information.

A multiplex PCR was run with 60 Vbeta primers and 13 Jbeta primers. Assay: immunoSEQ multiplex PCR; the TCRdb copy retains only in-frame clones and omits some. This sample carries approximately 180,000 clones, around 84% of them seen once, and the ten largest clones take roughly 1.7%. In the case of this clone: Its antigen remains unknown.

Germline-derived CDR1 and CDR2 are KGHSY and FQNENV. The CDR3 loop spans 15 amino acids. V lost 8 bases to trimming and J lost 1 base, with 12 bases between them. Input material: PBMCs. The rearrangement uses TRBV16 and TRBJ2-6; no reliable D call. The sequence was obtained from a woman aged 18-30 years in good health and CMV-seronegative. CDR3 in amino acids: CASYRGGSGANVLTF. For the CDR3, the DNA is TGTGCCAGCTACCGCGGTGGGTCTGGGGCCAACGTCCTGACTTTC.